What follows describes a single TCR beta chain. The data were taken from a study of blood T cell repertoires in COVID-19. The CDR3 runs to 14 residues. Per germline, CDR1 SGHRS and CDR2 YFSETQ. V was trimmed by 4 bases and J by 4 bases, leaving 11 bases between them. In the authors' methods: For nucleated cells, counts were estimated from reference gene primer amplification. Assay: immunoSEQ multiplex PCR; the TCRdb copy retains only in-frame clones and omits some. V, J and clone size are those of that table, while D and trimming were read from the DNA. The sample has more than 60,000 clones; approximately 85% are singletons.

V and J are TRBV5-1 and TRBJ1-4, with TRBD1 as a possible D gene (5 bases). This TCR was sampled from a human donor in a cohort sampled during active COVID-19. The material sequenced was peripheral blood. The DNA of the CDR3 is TGCGCCAGCAGCAAGGACACCCTTAATGAAAAACTGTTTTTT. As protein: CASSKDTLNEKLFF.